What follows describes a single T cell receptor beta chain. The antigen is undetermined. The sample belongs to a study of lymphopenia after photon versus proton radiotherapy. Study-wide points: Authors raise, but do not show, better survival with proton therapy. Proton therapy kept repertoires fairly stable, unlike photons, which gained effector/memory cells. After lymphocyte nadir, photon-treated repertoires showed oligoclonal expansion, especially CD8+ Temra.

Libraries were prepared by immunoSEQ multiplex PCR; TCRdb keeps only in-frame clonotypes and omits some of them. The sample shows around 70,000 clones, roughly 92% of them seen only once. This CDR3 has 15 residues. Germline lookup yields CDR1 ENHRY and CDR2 SYGVKD. V was pared by 6 bases and J by 1 base, with 15 bases between. This sequence originates from a woman between 40 and 50 years old with cholangiocarcinoma. The chain is built from TRBV10-3 and TRBJ1-1; D may be TRBD1 (6 bases). Sequenced material: peripheral blood, taken from a patient treated with photon-based radiotherapy. CDR3 DNA sequence: TGTGCCATCAGCGAAAAAACAGGGAAGAACACTGAAGCTTTCTTT. It codes for CAISEKTGKNTEAFF.